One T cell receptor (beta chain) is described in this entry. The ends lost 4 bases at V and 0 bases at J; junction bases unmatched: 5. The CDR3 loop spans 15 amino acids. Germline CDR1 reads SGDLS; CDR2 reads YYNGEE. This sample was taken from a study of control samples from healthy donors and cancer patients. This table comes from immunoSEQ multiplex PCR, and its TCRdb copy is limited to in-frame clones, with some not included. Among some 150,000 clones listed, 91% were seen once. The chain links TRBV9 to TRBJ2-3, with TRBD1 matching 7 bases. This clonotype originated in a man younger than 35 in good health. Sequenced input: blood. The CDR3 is CASSPRQGSTDTQYF. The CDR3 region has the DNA TGTGCCAGCAGCCCCCGACAGGGAAGCACAGATACGCAGTATTTT.